This T cell receptor (beta chain) was identified in a study of OX40 agonist ivuxolimab in advanced cancers. The CDR3 has 14 amino acids. Germline V CDR1 and CDR2: SGHTA, FQGNSA. V gave up 5 bases and J gave up 6 bases; unmatched junction bases: 9. Clones were read by immunoSEQ multiplex PCR, and TCRdb kept only the in-frame ones, dropping some. The sample lists approximately 66,000 clones, roughly 85% seen once, with around 0.73% in the top ten. The sample holds one count of this clone. The receptor's source is an adult with an advanced solid tumor such as melanoma, head and neck, liver or kidney cancer. Here the sequenced sample was CD4+ or CD8+ T cells sorted from blood, taken in a trial of the OX40 agonist ivuxolimab. J is TRBJ2-5 and V is TRBV7-2, with TRBD1 matching 7 bases. CDR3 protein: CASSPRTGGQTQYF. In nucleotides, the CDR3 is TGTGCCAGCAGCCCACGGACAGGCGGCCAGACCCAGTACTTC.